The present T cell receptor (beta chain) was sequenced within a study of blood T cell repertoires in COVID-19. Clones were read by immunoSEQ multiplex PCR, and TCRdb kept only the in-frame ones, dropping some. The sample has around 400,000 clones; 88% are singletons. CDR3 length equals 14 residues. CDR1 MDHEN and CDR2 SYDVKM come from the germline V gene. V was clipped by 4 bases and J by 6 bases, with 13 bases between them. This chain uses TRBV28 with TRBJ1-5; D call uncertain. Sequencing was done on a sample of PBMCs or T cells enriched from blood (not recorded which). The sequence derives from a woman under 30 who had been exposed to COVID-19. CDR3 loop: CASSSPVGSQPQHF. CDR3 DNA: TGTGCCAGCAGTTCCCCTGTGGGGAGTCAGCCCCAGCATTTT.